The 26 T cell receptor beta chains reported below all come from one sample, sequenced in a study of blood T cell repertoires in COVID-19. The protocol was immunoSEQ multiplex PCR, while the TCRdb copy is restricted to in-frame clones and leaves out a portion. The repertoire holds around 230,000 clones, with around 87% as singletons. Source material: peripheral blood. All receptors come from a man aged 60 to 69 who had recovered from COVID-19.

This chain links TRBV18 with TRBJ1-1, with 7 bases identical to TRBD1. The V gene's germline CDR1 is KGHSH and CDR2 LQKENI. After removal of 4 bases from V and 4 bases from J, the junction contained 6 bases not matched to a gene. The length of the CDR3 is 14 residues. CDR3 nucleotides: TGTGCCAGCTCACTAAAGGGGGCTGGCACTGAAGCTTTCTTT. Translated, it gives CASSLKGAGTEAFF.

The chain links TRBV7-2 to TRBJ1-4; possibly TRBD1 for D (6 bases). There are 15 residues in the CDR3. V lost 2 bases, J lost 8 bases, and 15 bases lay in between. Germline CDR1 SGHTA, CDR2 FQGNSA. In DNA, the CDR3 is TGTGCCAGCAGCTTATTAGGACAGCGACAGGAAAAACTGTTTTTT. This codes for CASSLLGQRQEKLFF.

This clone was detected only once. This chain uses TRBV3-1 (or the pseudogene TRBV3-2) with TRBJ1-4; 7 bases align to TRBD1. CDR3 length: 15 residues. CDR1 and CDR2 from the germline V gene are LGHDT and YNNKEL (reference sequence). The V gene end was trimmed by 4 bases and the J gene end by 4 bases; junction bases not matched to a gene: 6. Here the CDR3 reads CASSPQGSFNEKLFF. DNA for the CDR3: TGTGCCAGCAGCCCACAGGGGTCGTTTAATGAAAAACTGTTTTTT.

The DNA of the CDR3 is TGTGCCAGCAGCCAAAGGAGACAGGGCAGTGGCTACACCTTC. Its translation is CASSQRRQGSGYTF. The chain couples TRBV4-2 to TRBJ1-2; TRBD1 agrees at 7 bases. The CDR3 spans 14 residues. Germline CDR1 is LGHNA and CDR2 is YNFKEQ. The V segment lost 2 bases and the J segment 7 bases; nucleotides outside the gene matches: 7.

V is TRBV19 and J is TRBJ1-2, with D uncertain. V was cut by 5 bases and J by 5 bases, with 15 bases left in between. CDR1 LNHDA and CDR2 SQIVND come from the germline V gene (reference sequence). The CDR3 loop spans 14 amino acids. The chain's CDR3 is CASSPRTDFYGYTF. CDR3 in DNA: TGTGCCAGTAGTCCCCGGACGGACTTTTATGGCTACACCTTC.

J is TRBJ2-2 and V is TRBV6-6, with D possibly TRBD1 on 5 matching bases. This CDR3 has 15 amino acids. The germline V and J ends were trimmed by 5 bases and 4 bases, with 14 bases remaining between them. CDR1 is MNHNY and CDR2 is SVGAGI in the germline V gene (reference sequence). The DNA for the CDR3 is TGTGCCAGCAGTAGGACCGGGCAGGGCACCGGGGAGCTGTTTTTT. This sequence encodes CASSRTGQGTGELFF.

CDR3 region: CASSFRGGAATEAFF. DNA of the CDR3: TGTGCCAGCAGTTTCCGCGGGGGAGCCGCAACTGAAGCTTTCTTT. The V gene is TRBV27, the J gene TRBJ1-1; maybe TRBD1 (5 bases). V shed 3 bases and J shed 5 bases, with 16 bases lying between them. Germline loops: CDR1 MNHEY, CDR2 SMNVEV (reference sequence). CDR3 length equals 15 residues.

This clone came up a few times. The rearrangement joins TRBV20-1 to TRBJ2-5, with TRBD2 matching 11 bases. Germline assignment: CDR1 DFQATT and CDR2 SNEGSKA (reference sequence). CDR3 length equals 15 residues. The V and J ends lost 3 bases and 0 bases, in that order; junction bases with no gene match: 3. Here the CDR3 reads CSASRTSGHQETQYF. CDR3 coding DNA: TGCAGTGCTAGTCGGACTAGCGGGCACCAAGAGACCCAGTACTTC.

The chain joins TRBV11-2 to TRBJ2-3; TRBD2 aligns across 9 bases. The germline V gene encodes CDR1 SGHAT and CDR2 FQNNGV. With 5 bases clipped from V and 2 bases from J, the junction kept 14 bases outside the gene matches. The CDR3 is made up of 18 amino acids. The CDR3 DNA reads TGTGCCAGCAGCCAACGCGGGGGGGCCGGCAGGTCCACAGATACGCAGTATTTT. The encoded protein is CASSQRGGAGRSTDTQYF.

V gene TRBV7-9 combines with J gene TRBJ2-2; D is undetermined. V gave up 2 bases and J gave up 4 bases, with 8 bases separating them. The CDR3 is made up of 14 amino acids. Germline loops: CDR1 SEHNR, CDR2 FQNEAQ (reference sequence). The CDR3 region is CASSLFESTGELFF. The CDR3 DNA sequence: TGTGCCAGCAGCTTATTTGAGAGCACCGGGGAGCTGTTTTTT.

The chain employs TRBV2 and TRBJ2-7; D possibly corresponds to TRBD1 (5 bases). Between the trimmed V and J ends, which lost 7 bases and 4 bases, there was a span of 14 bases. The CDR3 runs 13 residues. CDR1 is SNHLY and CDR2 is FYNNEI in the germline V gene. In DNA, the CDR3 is TGTGCCAGCAATCCTTCTAGGGGTTACGAGCAGTACGTC. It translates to CASNPSRGYEQYV.

CDR3 residues: CASSLQAGGVNEQFF. DNA of the CDR3: TGTGCCAGCAGCCTACAAGCGGGGGGAGTAAATGAGCAGTTCTTC. The chain carries TRBV7-2 and TRBJ2-1, with 9 bases matching TRBD2. Unmatched junction bases numbered 9, after V lost 5 bases and J lost 7 bases. CDR3 length: 15 residues. Germline CDR1 and CDR2: SGHTA and FQGNSA.

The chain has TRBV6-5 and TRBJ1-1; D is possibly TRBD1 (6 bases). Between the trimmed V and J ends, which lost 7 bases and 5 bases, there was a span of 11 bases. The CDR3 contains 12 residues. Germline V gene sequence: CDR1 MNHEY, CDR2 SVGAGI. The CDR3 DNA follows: TGTGCCAGCAAAAAAACAGGGACTGAAGCTTTCTTT. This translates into CASKKTGTEAFF.

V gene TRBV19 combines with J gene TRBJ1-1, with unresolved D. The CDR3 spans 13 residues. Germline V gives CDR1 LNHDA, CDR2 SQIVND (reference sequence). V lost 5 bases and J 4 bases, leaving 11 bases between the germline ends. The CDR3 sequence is CASSWAEGTEAFF. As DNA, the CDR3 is TGTGCCAGTAGTTGGGCAGAGGGCACTGAAGCTTTCTTT.

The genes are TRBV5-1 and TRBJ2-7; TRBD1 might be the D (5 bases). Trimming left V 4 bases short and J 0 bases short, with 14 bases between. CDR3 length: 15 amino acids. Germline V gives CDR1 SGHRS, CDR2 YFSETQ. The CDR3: CASSLAGQGSYEQYF. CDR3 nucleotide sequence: TGCGCCAGCAGCCTGGCCGGGCAGGGCTCCTACGAGCAGTACTTC.

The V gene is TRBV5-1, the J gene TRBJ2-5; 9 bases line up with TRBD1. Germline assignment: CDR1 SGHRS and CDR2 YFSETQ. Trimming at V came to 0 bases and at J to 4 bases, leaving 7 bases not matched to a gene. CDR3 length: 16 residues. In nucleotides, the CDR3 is TGCGCCAGCAGCTTGGGTTACAGGGGGCGCCGAGAGACCCAGTACTTC. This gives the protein CASSLGYRGRRETQYF.

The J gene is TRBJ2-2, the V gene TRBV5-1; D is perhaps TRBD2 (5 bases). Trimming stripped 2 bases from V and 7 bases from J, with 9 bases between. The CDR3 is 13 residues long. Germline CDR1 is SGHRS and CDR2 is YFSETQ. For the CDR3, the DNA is TGCGCCAGCAGCTTCATTGGGAGCGGGGAGCTGTTTTTT. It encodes CASSFIGSGELFF.

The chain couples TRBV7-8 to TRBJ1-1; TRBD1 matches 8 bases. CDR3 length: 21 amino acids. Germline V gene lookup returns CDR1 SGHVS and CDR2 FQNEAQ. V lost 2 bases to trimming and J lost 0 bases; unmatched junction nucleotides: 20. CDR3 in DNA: TGTGCCAGCAGCTTATCGTCGAGGTTAGAGTGGACAGGGAGGGTGAACACTGAAGCTTTCTTT. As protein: CASSLSSRLEWTGRVNTEAFF.

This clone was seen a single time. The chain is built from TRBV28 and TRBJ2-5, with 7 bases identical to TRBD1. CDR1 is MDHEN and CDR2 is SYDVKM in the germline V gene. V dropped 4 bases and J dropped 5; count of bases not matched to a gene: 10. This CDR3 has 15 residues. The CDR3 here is CASSSRTGPRETQYF. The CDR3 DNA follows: TGTGCCAGCAGTTCAAGGACAGGTCCCCGGGAGACCCAGTACTTC. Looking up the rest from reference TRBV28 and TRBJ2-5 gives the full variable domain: DVKVTQSSRYLVKRTGEKVFLECVQDMDHENMFWYRQDPGLGLRLIYFSYDVKMKEKGDIPEGYSVSREKKERFSLILESASTNQTSMYLCASSSRTGPRETQYFGPGTRLLVL.

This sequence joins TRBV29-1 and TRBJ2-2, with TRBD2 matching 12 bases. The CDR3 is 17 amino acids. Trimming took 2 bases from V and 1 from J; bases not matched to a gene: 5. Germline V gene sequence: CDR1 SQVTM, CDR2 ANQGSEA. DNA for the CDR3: TGCAGCGTTGAAATGACTAGCGGGGGCCGGAACACCGGGGAGCTGTTTTTT. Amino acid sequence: CSVEMTSGGRNTGELFF.

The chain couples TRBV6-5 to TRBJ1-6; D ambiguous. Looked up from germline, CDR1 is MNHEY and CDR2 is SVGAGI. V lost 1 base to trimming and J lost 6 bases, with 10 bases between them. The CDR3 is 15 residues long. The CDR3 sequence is CASSYLGAGNSPLHF. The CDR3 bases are TGTGCCAGCAGTTACTTGGGAGCGGGTAATTCACCCCTCCACTTT.

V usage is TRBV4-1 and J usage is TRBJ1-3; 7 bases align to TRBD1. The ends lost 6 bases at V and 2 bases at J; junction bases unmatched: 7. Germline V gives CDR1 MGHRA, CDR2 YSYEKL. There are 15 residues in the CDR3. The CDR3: CASRLIDRAGNTIYF. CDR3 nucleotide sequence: TGCGCCAGCAGACTAATAGACAGGGCTGGAAACACCATATATTTT.

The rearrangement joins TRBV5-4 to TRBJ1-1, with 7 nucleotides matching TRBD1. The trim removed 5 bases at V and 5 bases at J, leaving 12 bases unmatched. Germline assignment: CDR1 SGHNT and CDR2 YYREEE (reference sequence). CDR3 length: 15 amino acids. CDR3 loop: CASSRDGQAYTEAFF. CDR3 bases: TGTGCCAGCAGTCGGGACGGACAGGCGTATACTGAAGCTTTCTTT.

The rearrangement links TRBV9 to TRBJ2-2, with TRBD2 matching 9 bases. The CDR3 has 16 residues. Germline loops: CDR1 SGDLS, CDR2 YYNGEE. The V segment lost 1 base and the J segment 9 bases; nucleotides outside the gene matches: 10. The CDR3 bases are TGTGCCAGCAGCGTATCTGGCGGGGGGGCGATCTGGGAGCTGTTTTTT. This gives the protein CASSVSGGGAIWELFF.

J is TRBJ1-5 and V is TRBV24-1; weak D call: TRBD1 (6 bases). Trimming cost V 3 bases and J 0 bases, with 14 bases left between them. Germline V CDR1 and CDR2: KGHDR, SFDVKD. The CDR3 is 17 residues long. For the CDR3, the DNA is TGTGCCACCAGTGATACCCGGACAGTGTATAGCAATCAGCCCCAGCATTTT. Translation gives CATSDTRTVYSNQPQHF.

In nucleotides, the CDR3 is TGCGCCAGCAGTGAGAAGTCGGGACTAGCGGGGGTACGGTCTAGCACAGATACGCAGTATTTT. Protein sequence: CASSEKSGLAGVRSSTDTQYF. The chain is built from TRBV10-1 and TRBJ2-3; TRBD2 matches at 14 bases. Per germline, CDR1 WNHNN and CDR2 SYGVQD (reference sequence). This CDR3 spans 21 amino acids. V gave up 2 bases and J gave up 0 bases; unmatched junction bases: 13.